The next 27 T cell receptor beta chains were all read from a single sample in a study of human T cells and chemical hapten exposure. One entry per CDR3 protein results from TCRdb running MiXCR on the RACE reads. The sample yields 74,000 or so distinct CDR3 sequences, roughly 10% seen once. The time point here: patch test 1, 2 weeks after DPC sensitization. Treatment here: therapeutic diphenylcyclopropenone sensitization with weekly scalp DPC. This sample comprised whole blood, obtained in connection with sensitization to the hapten diphenylcyclopropenone (DPC). The receptors were sampled from a woman aged 55-75 years with alopecia areata. Some clones in this sample may be carry-over from other donors' samples.

This clonotype was counted at least ten times. This chain links TRBV11-1 with TRBJ1-1; possible D gene TRBD1, 5 bases. Trimming left V 7 bases short and J 6 bases short, with 15 bases between. Germline V gene sequence: CDR1 SGHAT, CDR2 FQDESV (reference sequence). The CDR3 totals 13 residues. The CDR3, as DNA: TGTGCCAGCAAACGGGGCTGGGGCGCTGAAGCTTTCTTT. It is translated as CASKRGWGAEAFF.

In this sample, this clonotype turned up a few times. The chain is built from TRBV29-1 and TRBJ1-2, with D hard to call. Germline V gene lookup returns CDR1 SQVTM and CDR2 ANQGSEA. V was pared by 4 bases and J by 0 bases, with 12 bases between. This CDR3 comprises 14 residues. In DNA, the CDR3 is TGCAGCGTTGGTTCGGGCGGCACTAACTATGGCTACACCTTC. The encoded protein is CSVGSGGTNYGYTF.

This clonotype was recorded at least ten times. The chain has TRBV6-2 or TRBV6-3 and TRBJ2-3, with D perhaps TRBD1 (6 bases). Germline loops: CDR1 MNHEY, CDR2 SVGEGT. Deletions cut 6 bases from V and 4 bases from J, with 17 bases between. This CDR3 comprises 15 residues. CDR3 DNA: TGTGCCAGCAGCCTAACCCTCGCAGGGGCAGATACGCAGTATTTT. The encoded protein is CASSLTLAGADTQYF.

This clonotype was counted ten times or more. V is TRBV5-1 and J is TRBJ1-6; possibly TRBD1 for D (5 bases). Germline assignment: CDR1 SGHRS and CDR2 YFSETQ. The CDR3 contains 14 residues. V was clipped by 4 bases and J by 4 bases, with 9 bases between them. CDR3 region: CASSTGDYNSPLHF. CDR3 DNA sequence: TGCGCCAGCAGCACAGGAGATTATAATTCACCCCTCCACTTT.

The chain combines TRBV29-1 with TRBJ2-5, with TRBD1 matching 9 bases. V trimming: 7 bases; J trimming: 5 bases; junction bases outside the gene matches: 5. CDR1 is SQVTM, CDR2 ANQGSEA, per germline. The CDR3 contains 12 residues. CDR3 DNA: TGCAGCGCAGCCGGGACAGGGGAGACCCAGTACTTC. Translation: CSAAGTGETQYF.

Ten or more counts support this clonotype. This chain joins TRBV7-2 and TRBJ2-3; a weak D match, TRBD2 (7 bases). Trimming left V 7 bases short and J 1 base short, with 12 bases between. This CDR3 region has 14 residues. Germline V CDR1 and CDR2: SGHTA, FQGNSA. Here the CDR3 DNA reads TGTGCCAGCAAAAAGGGGGGGGGCACAGATACGCAGTATTTT. Translation: CASKKGGGTDTQYF.

This clonotype was detected ten times or more. This sequence joins TRBV7-9 and TRBJ2-7; D remains ambiguous. Germline CDR1 and CDR2: SEHNR and FQNEAQ (reference sequence). There are 13 residues in the CDR3. V lost 0 bases, J lost 2 bases, and 5 bases lay in between. The CDR3 sequence: CASSLANTYEQYF. The DNA of the CDR3 is TGTGCCAGCAGCTTAGCGAATACCTACGAGCAGTACTTC.

The chain recombines TRBV10-2 with TRBJ1-2; D is uncertain. The CDR3 runs 14 residues. Per the germline V gene, CDR1 is WSHSY and CDR2 is SAAADI. Trimming shortened V by 2 bases and J by 4 bases, and 11 bases separated the two germline ends. The CDR3 sequence: CASSERAAGYGYTF. The CDR3 DNA follows: TGCGCCAGCAGTGAGCGGGCGGCGGGCTATGGCTACACCTTC.

The chain has TRBV19 and TRBJ2-1, with 14 bases that match TRBD2. This CDR3 has 17 residues. Germline V gene data show CDR1 as LNHDA and CDR2 as SQIVND (reference sequence). J gave up 2 bases and V 6 bases, and 6 bases lay outside the gene matches. The DNA of the CDR3 is TGTGCCAGTAGAGGACTAGCGGGGGGCCCCACCTACAATGAGCAGTTCTTC. This sequence encodes CASRGLAGGPTYNEQFF.

At least ten counts were recorded for this clonotype. This chain uses TRBV7-3 with TRBJ2-1; D is possibly TRBD1 (6 bases). The V and J ends lost 6 bases and 8 bases respectively, with 14 bases between them. The germline gives CDR1 SGHTA, CDR2 FQGTGA. The CDR3 runs 13 residues. This CDR3 reads CASRVAGADEQFF. The DNA for the CDR3 is TGTGCCAGCAGGGTGGCAGGGGCGGATGAGCAGTTCTTC.

The chain recombines TRBV10-3 with TRBJ2-3; TRBD1 matches 9 bases. CDR3 length: 16 residues. Looked up from germline, CDR1 is ENHRY and CDR2 is SYGVKD. J lost 1 base, V lost 6 bases, and 8 bases had no gene match. The CDR3 loop reads CAISRMGQGGTDTQYF. CDR3 sequence (DNA): TGTGCCATCAGCCGAATGGGACAGGGAGGCACAGATACGCAGTATTTT.

The gene calls are TRBV9 and TRBJ2-3; a weak D match, TRBD2 (6 bases). CDR1 is SGDLS and CDR2 is YYNGEE in the germline V gene. Between the trimmed V and J ends, which lost 4 bases and 7 bases, there was a span of 16 bases. This CDR3 is 14 amino acids long. The CDR3 spells CASSSRGGGNTQYF. CDR3 nucleotide sequence: TGTGCCAGCAGCTCGCGGGGTGGAGGGAATACGCAGTATTTT.

The table lists this clonotype with many counts. The chain carries TRBV7-9 and TRBJ2-3; the match to TRBD2 covers 10 bases. Germline V gives CDR1 SEHNR, CDR2 FQNEAQ (reference sequence). Germline trimming cut 4 bases from V and 0 bases from J; bases unmatched to any gene: 7. This CDR3 is 17 amino acids long. CDR3 sequence: CASSSSHSGGSTDTQYF. The CDR3 nucleotides are TGTGCCAGCAGCTCATCTCATAGCGGGGGGAGCACAGATACGCAGTATTTT.

This clonotype has just a few counts. V and J are TRBV2 and TRBJ1-2; D perhaps matches TRBD1 (6 bases). Germline V gene lookup returns CDR1 SNHLY and CDR2 FYNNEI. With 6 bases removed from V and 4 bases from J, the gap between germline ends came to 15 bases. The CDR3 covers 14 residues. CDR3 residues: CASSAQGRAYGYTF. CDR3 bases: TGTGCCAGCAGCGCCCAGGGGAGGGCCTATGGCTACACCTTC.

This chain connects TRBV7-8 to TRBJ2-6, with no clear D. V lost 5 bases and J lost 4, with 15 bases in between. Germline CDR1 and CDR2: SGHVS and FQNEAQ. The CDR3 runs to 16 residues. The CDR3 region has the DNA TGTGCCAGCAGCCTTAACGACCCAATGGGGGCCAACGTCCTGACTTTC. This translates into CASSLNDPMGANVLTF.

The chain combines TRBV10-1 with TRBJ1-1; D ambiguous. Per germline, CDR1 WNHNN and CDR2 SYGVQD (reference sequence). V lost 2 bases to trimming and J lost 0 bases, with 4 bases between them. The CDR3 consists of 13 residues. This chain's CDR3 is CASSERVNTEAFF. The CDR3 bases are TGCGCCAGCAGTGAGAGGGTGAACACTGAAGCTTTCTTT.

This clonotype was detected once. The V gene is TRBV6-4, the J gene TRBJ2-1; possibly TRBD2 for D (7 bases). CDR1 and CDR2 (germline): MRHNA, SNTAGT. Trimming removed 5 bases from V and 5 bases from J, with 16 bases in between. The CDR3 has 15 residues. CDR3 loop: CASSSGGAGNNEQFF. The CDR3 nucleotides read TGTGCCAGCAGTAGTGGGGGGGCCGGAAACAATGAGCAGTTCTTC.

This clonotype was observed many times. The chain recombines TRBV5-1 with TRBJ2-3; D gene ambiguous. Germline assignment: CDR1 SGHRS and CDR2 YFSETQ. The V end was cut by 4 bases, the J end by 0 bases, with 12 bases between. This CDR3 region has 15 residues. The chain's CDR3 is CASSAWKSSTDTQYF. The CDR3 DNA sequence: TGCGCCAGCAGCGCCTGGAAATCAAGCACAGATACGCAGTATTTT. The entire variable domain, with the rest obtained from reference TRBV5-1 and TRBJ2-3, is as follows: KAGVTQTPRYLIKTRGQQVTLSCSPISGHRSVSWYQQTPGQGLQFLFEYFSETQRNKGNFPGRFSGRQFSNSRSEMNVSTLELGDSALYLCASSAWKSSTDTQYFGPGTRLTVL.

There are many counts of this clonotype. The chain joins TRBV18 to TRBJ1-2; the match to TRBD1 covers 7 bases. Germline V gene sequence: CDR1 KGHSH, CDR2 LQKENI. Germline trimming cut 3 bases from V and 4 bases from J; bases unmatched to any gene: 8. The CDR3 is made up of 15 amino acids. The CDR3 is CASSPRTGVGYGYTF. DNA of the CDR3: TGTGCCAGCTCACCCCGTACAGGGGTTGGCTATGGCTACACCTTC.

This clonotype was counted only a few times. V and J are TRBV6-1 and TRBJ1-1; no definite D call. Trimming shortened V by 1 base and J by 2 bases, and 11 bases separated the two germline ends. Germline values: CDR1 MNHNS, CDR2 SASEGT. The CDR3 length is 15 residues. CDR3 in amino acids: CASSEVLGANTEAFF. DNA of the CDR3: TGTGCCAGCAGTGAAGTGCTAGGAGCAAACACTGAAGCTTTCTTT.

This chain links TRBV7-2 with TRBJ2-2; 12 positions agree with TRBD1. This CDR3 has 17 residues. From germline, CDR1 is SGHTA and CDR2 FQGNSA. The junction had 11 bases not matched to a gene; V was cut back by 5 bases and J by 7 bases. The CDR3 nucleotides are TGTGCCAGCAGCATGGGACAGGGGGCGAGTAATAGCGGGGAGCTGTTTTTT. Encoded protein: CASSMGQGASNSGELFF.

This clonotype was observed at least ten times. The chain combines TRBV24-1 with TRBJ1-5; the D is unclear. Deletions cut 9 bases from V and 3 bases from J, with 23 bases between. The CDR3 is made up of 17 amino acids. From germline, CDR1 is KGHDR and CDR2 SFDVKD. The CDR3 region is CATPLARRKGFNQPQHF. CDR3 sequence (DNA): TGTGCCACCCCCCTGGCTAGAAGGAAAGGGTTCAATCAGCCCCAGCATTTT.

The chain links TRBV28 to TRBJ1-5, with a weak D call TRBD1 (6 bases). The CDR3 runs 17 residues. The ends were cut back, 4 bases at V and 1 base at J, with 17 bases in the middle. Germline V gene lookup returns CDR1 MDHEN and CDR2 SYDVKM. CDR3 sequence: CASSYSRGQISNQPQHF. The CDR3 region has the DNA TGTGCCAGCAGTTACAGCCGAGGACAGATAAGCAATCAGCCCCAGCATTTT.

This clonotype has more than one count but fewer than ten. The chain joins TRBV2 to TRBJ1-5; D possibly corresponds to TRBD1 (6 bases). Germline V gene data show CDR1 as SNHLY and CDR2 as FYNNEI. V was pared by 3 bases and J by 7 bases, with 13 bases between. This CDR3 spans 14 amino acids. The CDR3 DNA sequence: TGTGCCAGCAGTGAGAGTCAGGGGAACCAGCCCCAGCATTTT. It is translated as CASSESQGNQPQHF.

The chain combines TRBV20-1 with TRBJ2-1, with 8 bases aligning to TRBD2. The ends lost 1 base at V and 4 bases at J; junction bases unmatched: 3. The CDR3 runs to 14 residues. Per germline, CDR1 DFQATT and CDR2 SNEGSKA (reference sequence). The CDR3 loop reads CSARGERGYNEQFF. The CDR3 DNA is TGCAGTGCTAGAGGCGAGCGGGGGTACAATGAGCAGTTCTTC.

In its sample, this clonotype was seen a few times. The chain employs TRBV15 and TRBJ1-1, with 9 positions matching TRBD1. Trimming removed 2 bases from V and 10 bases from J; junction bases left unmatched: 2. This CDR3 spans 12 amino acids. The V gene's germline CDR1 is LNHNV and CDR2 YYDKDF (reference sequence). The CDR3 sequence is CATSRRQGVAFF. The DNA of the CDR3 is TGTGCCACCAGCAGAAGACAGGGGGTAGCTTTCTTT.

This clonotype showed up many times. The chain joins TRBV9 to TRBJ2-3; TRBD2 is a possible D gene (6 bases). Deletions cut 0 bases from V and 7 bases from J, with 24 bases between. The CDR3 has 18 residues. Germline assignment: CDR1 SGDLS and CDR2 YYNGEE. The CDR3 sequence is CASSVASDGTYLEYTQYF. The CDR3 region has the DNA TGTGCCAGCAGCGTAGCTTCCGACGGGACTTATTTGGAATATACGCAGTATTTT.